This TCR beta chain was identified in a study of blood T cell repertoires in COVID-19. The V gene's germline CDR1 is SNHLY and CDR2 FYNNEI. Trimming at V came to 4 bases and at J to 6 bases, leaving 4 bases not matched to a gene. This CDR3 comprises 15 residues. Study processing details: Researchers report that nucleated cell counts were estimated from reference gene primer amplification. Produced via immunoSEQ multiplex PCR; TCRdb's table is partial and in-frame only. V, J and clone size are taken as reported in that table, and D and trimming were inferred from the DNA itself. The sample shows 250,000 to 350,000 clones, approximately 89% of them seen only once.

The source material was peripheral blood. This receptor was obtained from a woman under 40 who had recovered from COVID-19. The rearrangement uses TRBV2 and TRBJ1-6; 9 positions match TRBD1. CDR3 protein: CASSVQGARNSPLHF. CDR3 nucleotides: TGTGCCAGCAGTGTACAGGGGGCGCGTAATTCACCCCTCCACTTT.